Listed here are 18 T cell receptor beta chains from one sample, sequenced in a study of neoadjuvant anti-PD-1 for oral cavity cancer. Method: immunoSEQ multiplex PCR; TCRdb's copy keeps in-frame clones and lacks some. The sample has roughly 16,000 clones, about three fifths seen once. This material consisted of PBMCs, taken before nivolumab (anti-PD-1) treatment. Receptors originate from a person between 40 and 85 years old with oral cavity squamous cell carcinoma.

The chain is built from TRBV6-5 and TRBJ1-1; TRBD1 matches at 9 bases. The V and J ends lost 0 bases and 5 bases, in that order; junction bases with no gene match: 4. This CDR3 has 15 residues. Germline values: CDR1 MNHEY, CDR2 SVGAGI. CDR3 sequence reads: CASSYSGTGLTEAFF. The CDR3 region has the DNA TGTGCCAGCAGTTACTCAGGGACAGGGCTGACTGAAGCTTTCTTT.

The V call is TRBV11-2, the J call TRBJ2-7, with D tentatively TRBD1 (5 bases). CDR1 is SGHAT, CDR2 FQNNGV, per germline. The CDR3 extends over 14 amino acids. V lost 5 bases, J lost 6 bases, and 17 bases lay in between. CDR3 loop: CASSPHLEGVEQYF. For the CDR3, the DNA is TGTGCCAGCAGCCCCCACCTGGAAGGGGTCGAGCAGTACTTC.

Only a few counts were recorded for this clone. This chain links TRBV7-9 with TRBJ1-2; 8 nucleotides match TRBD1. The CDR3 extends over 15 amino acids. CDR1 and CDR2 from the germline V gene are SEHNR and FQNEAQ (reference sequence). V lost 5 bases to trimming and J lost 2 bases; unmatched junction nucleotides: 7. The CDR3 coding sequence is TGTGCCAGCAGCCAGGACAGGGAGGCGAACTATGGCTACACCTTC. Translation gives CASSQDREANYGYTF. The full variable domain, with the rest looked up from reference TRBV7-9 and TRBJ1-2, is DTGVSQNPRHKITKRGQNVTFRCDPISEHNRLYWYRQTLGQGPEFLTYFQNEAQLEKSRLLSDRFSAERPKGSFSTLEIQRTEQGDSAMYLCASSQDREANYGYTFGSGTRLTVV.

This clone was seen once. The rearrangement uses TRBV29-1 and TRBJ1-2, with D possibly being TRBD1 (5 bases). Germline V gene sequence: CDR1 SQVTM, CDR2 ANQGSEA. The V end was cut by 3 bases, the J end by 7 bases, with 15 bases between. The CDR3 has 13 residues. DNA of the CDR3: TGCAGCGTTGATCATCTGGGACGGCTTGGCTACACCTTC. It specifies CSVDHLGRLGYTF.

This chain's CDR3 is CASGARLAGAASSYNEQFF. CDR3 nucleotide sequence: TGTGCCAGCGGAGCGCGACTAGCGGGAGCGGCTAGCTCCTACAATGAGCAGTTCTTC. The V gene is TRBV2, the J gene TRBJ2-1; TRBD2 matches at 12 bases. The CDR3 sequence is 19 residues long. Trimming removed 8 bases from V and 0 bases from J; junction bases left unmatched: 14. CDR1 and CDR2 (germline): SNHLY, FYNNEI.

The rearrangement links TRBV7-6 to TRBJ2-7; D not certain. Trimming removed 5 bases from V and 3 bases from J, with 5 bases in between. The CDR3 is made up of 11 amino acids. Germline-derived CDR1 and CDR2 are SGHVS and FNYEAQ. The CDR3 DNA reads as TGTGCCAGCAGCCCAGGCTACGAGCAGTACTTC. This encodes CASSPGYEQYF.

The chain employs TRBV6-1 and TRBJ1-1; D unclear. Germline CDR1 MNHNS, CDR2 SASEGT. This CDR3 is 14 amino acids long. The ends were cut back, 8 bases at V and 5 bases at J, with 18 bases in the middle. The CDR3 region is CASLTPFLGTEAFF. CDR3 bases: TGTGCCAGCCTGACACCTTTCCTGGGGACTGAAGCTTTCTTT.

V is TRBV7-2 and J is TRBJ2-3, with 9 positions matching TRBD2. V trimming: 5 bases; J trimming: 3 bases; junction bases outside the gene matches: 9. Per the germline V gene, CDR1 is SGHTA and CDR2 is FQGNSA. The CDR3 is 16 amino acids. The chain's CDR3 is CASSRYAGGETDTQYF. The CDR3 coding sequence is TGTGCCAGCAGCCGATACGCGGGAGGGGAAACAGATACGCAGTATTTT.

V is TRBV5-1 and J is TRBJ2-7; the match to TRBD2 covers 8 bases. V shed 6 bases and J 0 bases; nucleotides not matched to a gene: 14. The germline V gene has CDR1 SGHRS and CDR2 YFSETQ. This CDR3 region has 17 residues. As DNA, the CDR3 is TGCGCCAGCACCCTGGGTACTAGCGGCAAAAGCTCCTACGAGCAGTACTTC. Its translation: CASTLGTSGKSSYEQYF.

V gene TRBV14 combines with J gene TRBJ1-2; D might be TRBD1 (5 bases). Germline V gene data show CDR1 as SGHDN and CDR2 as FVKESK. The CDR3 sequence is 14 residues long. The V end was cut by 1 base, the J end by 4 bases, with 10 bases between. In nucleotides, the CDR3 is TGTGCCAGCAGCCAAGGGACACCAACCTATGGCTACACCTTC. As protein: CASSQGTPTYGYTF.

The chain combines TRBV19 with TRBJ1-5, with 9 bases identical to TRBD1. Germline V gene sequence: CDR1 LNHDA, CDR2 SQIVND (reference sequence). The ends lost 5 bases at V and 9 bases at J; junction bases unmatched: 8. CDR3 length equals 14 residues. The CDR3 nucleotides are TGTGCCAGTAGTTCACAGGGGGCTGAGTGGCCCCAGCATTTT. This gives the protein CASSSQGAEWPQHF.

In nucleotides, the CDR3 is TGTGCCAGCAGCTTAGTGGGACAGGGGAGCTCCTACGAGCAGTACTTC. This codes for CASSLVGQGSSYEQYF. The chain recombines TRBV11-2 with TRBJ2-7, with 10 nucleotides matching TRBD1. Germline CDR1 SGHAT, CDR2 FQNNGV. J lost 0 bases, V lost 1 base, and 3 bases had no gene match. This CDR3 has 16 residues.

This clone appeared once. The gene calls are TRBV30 and TRBJ2-3, with 9 bases matching TRBD1. This CDR3 region has 16 residues. Trimming cost V 4 bases and J 3 bases; bases outside gene matches: 11. Germline CDR1 reads GTSNPN; CDR2 reads SVGIG (reference sequence). CDR3: CAWTPWDRAQTDTQYF. The CDR3 DNA sequence: TGTGCCTGGACCCCATGGGACAGGGCTCAGACAGATACGCAGTATTTT.

This clone occurred once. The V call is TRBV5-1, the J call TRBJ2-5, with 7 bases fitting TRBD1. The V gene's germline CDR1 is SGHRS and CDR2 YFSETQ. Trimming took 2 bases from V and 2 from J; bases not matched to a gene: 6. This CDR3 has 15 amino acids. The CDR3 spells CASSFTGTAQETQYF. In DNA, the CDR3 is TGCGCCAGCAGCTTTACCGGGACAGCGCAAGAGACCCAGTACTTC.

This sequence joins TRBV30 and TRBJ2-4; D assignment may be TRBD1 or TRBD2 (6 bases each). This CDR3 has 16 amino acids. The germline gives CDR1 GTSNPN, CDR2 SVGIG (reference sequence). With 4 bases removed from V and 0 bases from J, the gap between germline ends came to 16 bases. CDR3: CAWIKQGGLAKNIQYF. The DNA for the CDR3 is TGTGCCTGGATTAAACAGGGAGGCCTAGCCAAAAACATTCAGTACTTC. Complete variable domain (other parts from reference TRBV30 and TRBJ2-4): SQTIHQWPATLVQPVGSPLSLECTVEGTSNPNLYWYRQAAGRGLQLLFYSVGIGQISSEVPQNLSASRPQDRQFILSSKKLLLSDSGFYLCAWIKQGGLAKNIQYFGAGTRLSVL.

The rearrangement joins TRBV10-3 to TRBJ2-3; possibly TRBD2 for D (6 bases). Germline CDR1 reads ENHRY; CDR2 reads SYGVKD. Trimming took off 10 bases at V and 1 base at J, with 18 bases between the two ends. This CDR3 comprises 15 residues. The CDR3 region is CATKLGGSGTDTQYF. In DNA form, the CDR3 reads TGTGCCACAAAATTGGGGGGTAGTGGCACAGATACGCAGTATTTT.

The chain combines TRBV7-2 with TRBJ2-5, with D possibly being TRBD2 (5 bases). The CDR3 extends over 14 amino acids. The V end was cut by 0 bases, the J end by 1 base, with 6 bases between. CDR1 and CDR2 (germline): SGHTA, FQGNSA. The CDR3 loop is CASSLAGVQETQYF. CDR3 coding DNA: TGTGCCAGCAGCTTAGCCGGGGTCCAAGAGACCCAGTACTTC.

This clone was observed a handful of times. The chain combines TRBV2 with TRBJ1-2, with a possible D match to TRBD1 (5 bases). V lost 0 bases to trimming and J lost 14 bases, with 13 bases between them. Germline loops: CDR1 SNHLY, CDR2 FYNNEI. This CDR3 is 12 amino acids long. CDR3 in DNA: TGTGCCAGCAGTGAAGCAGAGGGGAGGGAAACCTTC. Protein sequence: CASSEAEGRETF.